These T cell receptor beta chains were read from a single sample in a study of blood T cell repertoires in COVID-19. The data were produced by immunoSEQ multiplex PCR, yet TCRdb's version contains in-frame clones alone and is incomplete. The sample lists fewer than 200,000 clones; about 87% were seen once. The specimen was peripheral blood. The receptors stem from a woman older than 75 with COVID-19, enrolled during active disease. The CDR3 runs from the conserved cysteine through the conserved F or W. A D gene is named only where the DNA matches it firmly. Clone sizes are given selectively: once, few, many, or a class where the clone is expanded.

d_gene	v_gene	abundance	j_gene	CDR3aa	CDR3nt
-	TRBV20-1	-	TRBJ2-3	CSTTRDTQYF	TGCAGCACAACCAGAGATACGCAGTATTTT
-	TRBV27	once	TRBJ1-2	CASSADSYGYTF	TGTGCCAGCAGTGCGGACAGCTATGGCTACACCTTC
-	TRBV3-1/TRBV3-2	-	TRBJ2-7	CASSQSTGRVYEQYF	TGTGCCAGCAGCCAATCGACAGGCCGGGTCTACGAGCAGTACTTC
-	TRBV21-1	-	TRBJ2-4	CASSKGGSGQDVAKNIQYF	TGTGCCAGCAGCAAGGGGGGTTCGGGACAGGACGTAGCCAAAAACATTCAGTACTTC
-	TRBV4-2	few	TRBJ1-2	CASSQDFAREWDGYTF	TGTGCCAGCAGCCAAGATTTCGCCAGGGAATGGGATGGCTACACCTTC
TRBD1	TRBV11-3	-	TRBJ1-1	CASSRGGVDTEAFF	TGTGCCAGCAGCCGAGGGGGCGTCGACACTGAAGCTTTCTTT
-	TRBV15	-	TRBJ1-2	CATSRDDIYGYTF	TGTGCCACCAGCAGAGATGACATTTATGGCTACACCTTC
-	TRBV7-2	few	TRBJ1-3	CASSLGRRSGNTIYF	TGTGCCAGCAGCTTAGGCAGGCGCTCTGGAAACACCATATATTTT
-	TRBV7-6	-	TRBJ2-2	CASRVERAGYGGTGELFF	TGTGCCAGCAGGGTTGAGAGGGCCGGGTATGGAGGCACCGGGGAGCTGTTTTTT
-	TRBV25-1	-	TRBJ1-5	CASSSSGGSSQPQHF	TGTGCCAGCAGTTCAAGCGGGGGGTCCAGTCAGCCCCAGCATTTT
-	TRBV11-2	-	TRBJ1-5	CASSLSSDSNQPQHF	TGTGCCAGCAGCTTGTCTTCGGACTCCAATCAGCCCCAGCATTTT
-	TRBV11-2	-	TRBJ2-2	CASSPRGANTGELFF	TGTGCCAGCAGCCCCCGGGGAGCGAACACCGGGGAGCTGTTTTTT
TRBD1	TRBV7-8	once	TRBJ1-5	CASSLRSVDRLNQPQHF	TGTGCCAGCAGCTTAAGGTCTGTGGACAGGTTAAATCAGCCCCAGCATTTT
-	TRBV11-2	few	TRBJ1-1	CASSPQYVDAFF	TGTGCCAGCAGCCCCCAGTACGTCGATGCTTTCTTT
TRBD1	TRBV5-6	few	TRBJ2-2	CASSPKGGRSYGELFF	TGTGCCAGCAGCCCCAAAGGGGGCAGGTCCTACGGGGAGCTGTTTTTT
TRBD1	TRBV12-3/TRBV12-4	-	TRBJ2-3	CASRTGGRDTQYF	TGTGCCAGCAGGACAGGGGGCAGAGATACGCAGTATTTT
TRBD1	TRBV7-6	once	TRBJ2-7	CASSHPGQGRNEQYF	TGTGCCAGCAGTCATCCGGGACAGGGGAGGAACGAGCAGTACTTC
-	TRBV19	-	TRBJ1-5	CASSIRYQPQHF	TGTGCCAGTAGTATTCGTTATCAGCCCCAGCATTTT
TRBD1	TRBV7-2	-	TRBJ2-7	CASSALTGGSYEQYF	TGTGCCAGCAGCGCATTGACAGGGGGAAGTTACGAGCAGTACTTC
TRBD1	TRBV6-5	-	TRBJ2-1	CASSRDSLSYNEQFF	TGTGCCAGCAGTCGGGACAGCCTCTCCTACAATGAGCAGTTCTTC
TRBD1	TRBV7-8	-	TRBJ1-1	CASTSKGTGVAGTEAFF	TGTGCCAGCACCTCTAAAGGGACAGGGGTCGCAGGGACTGAAGCTTTCTTT
-	TRBV20-1	-	TRBJ2-5	CSASADEETQYF	TGCAGTGCTAGTGCAGATGAAGAGACCCAGTACTTC
TRBD2	TRBV19	-	TRBJ2-1	CASSSTSDLSYNEQFF	TGTGCCAGTAGTTCCACTAGCGACCTCTCCTACAATGAGCAGTTCTTC
-	TRBV29-1	-	TRBJ1-1	CSVATGTTEAFF	TGCAGCGTAGCCACAGGGACCACTGAAGCTTTCTTT
TRBD2	TRBV5-4	-	TRBJ2-2	CASSSGRALRELFF	TGTGCCAGCAGCTCCGGGAGGGCCCTCAGGGAGCTGTTTTTT
-	TRBV19	-	TRBJ1-2	CASSKPTGPISYGYTF	TGTGCCAGTAGTAAGCCGACAGGACCCATTTCCTATGGCTACACCTTC
-	TRBV18	-	TRBJ1-1	CASSRSNGNTEAFF	TGTGCCAGCTCACGGAGTAATGGGAACACTGAAGCTTTCTTT
TRBD1	TRBV6-6	few	TRBJ1-5	CASRTQGRSNQPQHF	TGTGCCAGCCGGACACAGGGGCGTAGCAATCAGCCCCAGCATTTT
TRBD1	TRBV11-2	few	TRBJ1-2	CASSFRGLGYGYTF	TGTGCCAGCAGCTTCAGGGGGCTAGGCTATGGCTACACCTTC
-	TRBV5-1	-	TRBJ1-2	CASSLETGPGLNYGYTF	TGCGCCAGCAGCTTGGAGACAGGTCCGGGGTTGAACTATGGCTACACCTTC
-	TRBV7-2	-	TRBJ2-2	CASSSQGSRELFF	TGTGCCAGCAGCAGCCAGGGTAGCCGGGAGCTGTTTTTT
-	TRBV28	-	TRBJ1-5	CASSQWGGLQPQHF	TGTGCCAGCTCGCAGTGGGGGGGACTTCAGCCCCAGCATTTT
TRBD1	TRBV2	-	TRBJ1-6	CASSVGGQGSFYNSPLHF	TGTGCCAGCAGCGTGGGCGGACAGGGGAGTTTCTATAATTCACCCCTCCACTTT
-	TRBV9	-	TRBJ1-1	CASSVVRRARDTEAFF	TGTGCCAGCAGCGTAGTAAGGAGGGCCCGGGACACTGAAGCTTTCTTT
-	TRBV15	-	TRBJ1-5	CATSRDFIRTPDSNQPQHF	TGTGCCACCAGCAGAGATTTTATTCGTACACCCGATAGCAATCAGCCCCAGCATTTT
TRBD1	TRBV18	-	TRBJ1-2	CASSPGTGVYGYTF	TGTGCCAGCTCACCCGGAACAGGGGTCTATGGCTACACCTTC
TRBD1	TRBV4-2	-	TRBJ2-1	CASSQADRGSNEQFF	TGTGCCAGCAGCCAAGCGGACAGGGGGTCCAATGAGCAGTTCTTC
-	TRBV5-6	few	TRBJ1-2	CASSLDLGQHGYGYTF	TGTGCCAGCAGCTTGGATCTGGGGCAACACGGGTATGGCTACACCTTC
TRBD2	TRBV19	-	TRBJ2-1	CATRDSGIGINEQFF	TGTGCCACCCGGGATAGCGGGATAGGCATCAATGAGCAGTTCTTC
-	TRBV19	-	TRBJ1-5	CASSQTGFNQPQHF	TGTGCCAGTAGTCAGACAGGATTCAATCAGCCCCAGCATTTT
-	TRBV7-2	-	TRBJ2-7	CASSLAAPGPLVYEQYF	TGTGCCAGCAGCTTAGCGGCCCCTGGCCCCTTGGTCTACGAGCAGTACTTC
-	TRBV28	-	TRBJ1-1	CASIGGTEAFF	TGTGCCAGCATCGGGGGCACTGAAGCTTTCTTT
TRBD1	TRBV28	-	TRBJ1-1	CASSAPDRGTEAFF	TGTGCCAGCAGCGCCCCGGACAGGGGCACTGAAGCTTTCTTT
-	TRBV20-1	-	TRBJ2-1	CSAPVDNEQFF	TGCAGTGCGCCCGTAGACAATGAGCAGTTCTTC
TRBD1	TRBV5-1	-	TRBJ1-1	CASSLRDSEAFF	TGCGCCAGCAGCTTGAGGGACAGTGAAGCTTTCTTT
-	TRBV7-2	-	TRBJ2-7	CASSHYPGSRRGEQYF	TGTGCCAGCAGCCATTACCCGGGATCCCGGAGAGGTGAGCAGTACTTC
-	TRBV4-2	-	TRBJ2-1	CASSQDRGYYNEQFF	TGTGCCAGCAGCCAAGATAGGGGTTACTACAATGAGCAGTTCTTC
-	TRBV12-3/TRBV12-4	-	TRBJ1-2	CASTRANYGYTF	TGTGCCAGCACCCGGGCTAACTATGGCTACACCTTC
-	TRBV6-2/TRBV6-3	-	TRBJ2-4	CASSFGGGNIQYF	TGTGCCAGCAGTTTTGGGGGCGGGAACATTCAGTACTTC
-	TRBV11-1	-	TRBJ2-7	CASSRPIEEGQYF	TGTGCCAGCAGCCGCCCGATTGAGGAGGGGCAGTACTTC
TRBD1	TRBV5-4	once	TRBJ2-7	CASSLAQGVTYEQYF	TGTGCCAGCAGCTTGGCGCAGGGGGTTACCTACGAGCAGTACTTC
-	TRBV6-5	-	TRBJ1-2	CASSYRGGYTF	TGTGCCAGCAGTTATCGCGGCGGCTACACCTTC
TRBD1	TRBV27	-	TRBJ2-7	CASSQTGSYEQYF	TGTGCCAGCAGTCAGACAGGGAGTTACGAGCAGTACTTC
-	TRBV19	-	TRBJ2-2	CASSKGGRVIETGELFF	TGTGCCAGTAGTAAAGGCGGCAGGGTGATAGAGACCGGGGAGCTGTTTTTT
-	TRBV7-9	few	TRBJ1-5	CASRELPREPQHF	TGTGCCAGCAGGGAACTACCCCGGGAGCCCCAGCATTTT
TRBD1	TRBV7-2	-	TRBJ1-1	CASSFTGTVNTEAFF	TGTGCCAGCAGCTTCACCGGGACAGTGAACACTGAAGCTTTCTTT
-	TRBV5-1	few	TRBJ2-5	CASSLGQGLETQYF	TGCGCCAGCAGCTTGGGTCAGGGTTTGGAGACCCAGTACTTC